This TCR beta chain was identified during a study of T-cell reconstitution after alpha-beta-depleted transplantation in children. The CDR3 is 16 amino acids. The germline V gene encodes CDR1 GTSNPN and CDR2 SVGIG (reference sequence). J gave up 5 bases and V 4 bases, and 12 bases lay outside the gene matches. Unique molecular identifiers were used in preparing the TCRbeta library. TCRdb independently ran MiXCR on the PCR reads; one entry per CDR3 protein. The sample carries over 400,000 distinct CDR3 sequences, under 15% recorded once. This rearrangement joins TRBV30 to TRBJ2-3; the match to TRBD1 covers 10 bases. Sequencing used PBMCs from the stem cell graft donor, obtained from the stem cell graft. This clonotype was sampled from a human donor who donated a stem cell graft to a child with combined immunodeficiency. CDR3 DNA: TGTGCCTGGACCTATCGCCGGGACAGGGGACAAGATACGCAGTATTTT. Residues: CAWTYRRDRGQDTQYF.